Following are 4 T cell receptor beta chains from one sample sequenced in a study of cytomegalovirus exposure and HLA in healthy donors. TCRdb's table, derived via immunoSEQ multiplex PCR, lists solely in-frame clones and lacks some. The data show about 120,000 clones, about nine tenths seen once. What was sequenced was PBMCs. All receptors derive from a man between 18 and 35 years old in good health and CMV-seronegative.

A word on this clone: This sample also contains other DNA sequences that code for the same CDR3. This chain connects TRBV11-3 to TRBJ2-7, with TRBD2 matching 7 bases. Unmatched junction bases numbered 5, after V lost 3 bases and J lost 3 bases. The germline V gene has CDR1 SGHNT and CDR2 YENEEA. This CDR3 contains 14 residues. The CDR3 coding sequence is TGTGCCAGCAGCTTTGGGAGGGTAGGCTACGAGCAGTACTTC. This gives the protein CASSFGRVGYEQYF.

The V call is TRBV5-4, the J call TRBJ2-5; no definite D call. The germline V and J ends were trimmed by 4 bases and 4 bases, with 8 bases remaining between them. Germline-derived CDR1 and CDR2 are SGHNT and YYREEE (reference sequence). The CDR3 extends over 12 amino acids. Here the CDR3 DNA reads TGTGCCAGCAGCCCGATCGGAGAGACCCAGTACTTC. The encoded protein is CASSPIGETQYF.

The J gene is TRBJ1-4, the V gene TRBV9; perhaps TRBD1 as D (6 bases). V lost 0 bases and J 8 bases, leaving 14 bases between the germline ends. CDR3 length equals 15 residues. Germline V lookup: CDR1 SGDLS, CDR2 YYNGEE. CDR3 sequence (DNA): TGTGCCAGCAGCGTAGATATTTCAGGGGAAGAAAAACTGTTTTTT. Its translation: CASSVDISGEEKLFF.

The V gene is TRBV10-3, the J gene TRBJ1-2; 9 bases are shared with TRBD1. V shed 1 base, J shed 0 bases, and the junction held 9 bases outside the gene matches. Germline-derived CDR1 and CDR2 are ENHRY and SYGVKD. The CDR3 is made up of 18 amino acids. The CDR3 DNA reads as TGTGCCATCAGTGAGTTGGGGACAGGGAAAAATGCTAACTATGGCTACACCTTC. As protein: CAISELGTGKNANYGYTF.